These 16 T cell receptor beta chains share one sample of origin, sequenced in a study of blood T cell repertoires in COVID-19. Repertoires were generated with immunoSEQ multiplex PCR, while TCRdb's copy carries only in-frame clones and drops some. Seen here are hundreds of thousands of clones, over 75% observed once, and the top ten hold approximately 9.4%. Material for sequencing was PBMCs or T cells enriched from blood (not recorded which). The source is a woman aged 40 to 50 who had recovered from COVID-19.

V gene TRBV27 combines with J gene TRBJ2-2; 7 nucleotides align to TRBD2. Germline V CDR1 and CDR2: MNHEY, SMNVEV (reference sequence). The CDR3 is made up of 13 amino acids. V gave up 8 bases and J gave up 7 bases; unmatched junction bases: 7. The CDR3 DNA sequence: TGTGCCAGCCGTACCTCGGGGGGCGGGGAGCTGTTTTTT. This codes for CASRTSGGGELFF.

The chain has TRBV7-9 and TRBJ1-1, with 8 nucleotides matching TRBD1. The CDR3 is 16 residues long. CDR1 and CDR2 (germline): SEHNR, FQNEAQ (reference sequence). V was clipped by 4 bases and J by 3 bases; unmatched bases: 10. CDR3 coding DNA: TGTGCCAGCAGCTCCCCTCGGACAGGGACGGACACTGAAGCTTTCTTT. This sequence encodes CASSSPRTGTDTEAFF.

The J gene is TRBJ1-2, the V gene TRBV6-2 or TRBV6-3, with TRBD1 matching 7 bases. The junction had 0 bases not matched to a gene; V was cut back by 0 bases and J by 2 bases. Per germline, CDR1 MNHEY and CDR2 SVGEGT. The CDR3 spans 14 residues. This CDR3 reads CASSYSRGNYGYTF. In DNA form, the CDR3 reads TGTGCCAGCAGTTACTCCAGGGGGAACTATGGCTACACCTTC.

The chain recombines TRBV3-1 (or the pseudogene TRBV3-2) with TRBJ1-1; possible D gene TRBD1, 5 bases. Trimming took off 5 bases at V and 1 base at J, with 8 bases between the two ends. Germline CDR1 LGHDT, CDR2 YNNKEL (reference sequence). The CDR3 is 13 residues long. CDR3: CASSYTGNTEAFF. CDR3 nucleotides: TGTGCCAGCAGCTACACAGGGAACACTGAAGCTTTCTTT.

The CDR3 DNA reads as TGTGCCAGCAGTCGGGGGAGTGGGACTGAAGCTTTCTTT. Its translation is CASSRGSGTEAFF. J is TRBJ1-1 and V is TRBV7-3; D may be TRBD1 (5 bases). Germline CDR1 and CDR2: SGHTA and FQGTGA. The CDR3 totals 13 residues. The V end lost 6 bases, the J end lost 5 bases, and 13 bases lay between the germline ends. Full variable domain (outside the CDR3, taken from reference TRBV7-3 and TRBJ1-1): GAGVSQTPSNKVTEKGKYVELRCDPISGHTALYWYRQSLGQGPEFLIYFQGTGAADDSGLPNDRFFAVRPEGSVSTLKIQRTERGDSAVYLCASSRGSGTEAFFGQGTRLTVV.

The rearrangement joins TRBV11-3 to TRBJ1-5; 8 bases match TRBD1. Germline V gene sequence: CDR1 SGHNT, CDR2 YENEEA. This CDR3 comprises 16 residues. V lost 1 base, J lost 6 bases, and 8 bases stayed unmatched. The CDR3 spells CASSLGTGSEVQPQHF. Here the CDR3 DNA reads TGTGCCAGCAGCTTAGGGACAGGGAGCGAAGTTCAGCCCCAGCATTTT.

The chain has TRBV11-2 and TRBJ2-1; the match to TRBD1 covers 8 bases. With V trimmed by 5 bases and J by 8 bases, 8 bases remained unmatched. The germline CDR1 and CDR2 sequences are SGHAT and FQNNGV. CDR3 length: 14 residues. CDR3 sequence reads: CASSPDRVTHEQFF. In DNA form, the CDR3 reads TGTGCCAGCAGCCCGGACAGGGTAACCCATGAGCAGTTCTTC.

This sequence joins TRBV21-1 and TRBJ1-5; the DNA was not used to check the table's D call, TRBD1. TRBV21-1 is labeled a pseudogene. This CDR3 is built from 18 residues. CDR3 DNA sequence: TGTGCCAGCAGCACCTCCGGGACAGAAGCTTATAGCAATCAGCCCCAGCATTTT. Translation gives CASSTSGTEAYSNQPQHF.

This sequence joins TRBV6-5 and TRBJ2-7; D is uncertain. Per germline, CDR1 MNHEY and CDR2 SVGAGI. V was trimmed by 2 bases and J by 0 bases, leaving 8 bases between them. CDR3 length: 14 amino acids. CDR3 nucleotides: TGTGCCAGCAGTTACCGGGTTAGCTCCTACGAGCAGTACTTC. This gives the protein CASSYRVSSYEQYF.

The chain links TRBV4-1 to TRBJ2-7; possibly TRBD2 for D (6 bases). The CDR3 is made up of 12 amino acids. V was pared by 6 bases and J by 3 bases, with 9 bases between. In germline, CDR1 is MGHRA, CDR2 YSYEKL. CDR3: CASSSGDYEQYF. The CDR3 region has the DNA TGCGCCAGCAGTAGCGGAGACTACGAGCAGTACTTC.

V and J are TRBV7-9 and TRBJ1-1, with D perhaps matching TRBD1 (6 bases). Trimming shortened V by 8 bases and J by 4 bases, and 11 bases separated the two germline ends. Germline V gives CDR1 SEHNR, CDR2 FQNEAQ (reference sequence). The CDR3 has 12 amino acids. This CDR3 is CASYEGGTEAFF. The CDR3 bases are TGTGCCAGCTACGAAGGGGGCACTGAAGCTTTCTTT. Drawing the rest from reference TRBV7-9 and TRBJ1-1, the complete variable domain is DTGVSQNPRHKITKRGQNVTFRCDPISEHNRLYWYRQTLGQGPEFLTYFQNEAQLEKSRLLSDRFSAERPKGSFSTLEIQRTEQGDSAMYLCASYEGGTEAFFGQGTRLTVV.

In this sample, this clone turned up once. The chain employs TRBV29-1 and TRBJ2-5; TRBD2 aligns across 8 bases. The J segment lost 5 bases and the V segment lost 4 bases, leaving 6 bases of the junction unmatched. Germline V lookup: CDR1 SQVTM, CDR2 ANQGSEA. There are 13 residues in the CDR3. The CDR3 sequence is CSVVVAGRETQYF. As DNA, the CDR3 is TGCAGCGTTGTGGTAGCGGGACGTGAGACCCAGTACTTC.

The CDR3 region has the DNA TGTGCCAGCAGTTCCCCCCGCGGGACAGGGCACGAAAAACTGTTTTTT. Its translation is CASSSPRGTGHEKLFF. The chain employs TRBV28 and TRBJ1-4, with TRBD1 identical over 9 bases. The CDR3 has 16 amino acids. Germline V gene lookup returns CDR1 MDHEN and CDR2 SYDVKM. The V gene end was trimmed by 4 bases and the J gene end by 8 bases; junction bases not matched to a gene: 11.

Here the CDR3 DNA reads TGTGCCAGCAGTTTGGTGTCAGGGGAGGGAGGCGAGCAGTACTTC. It specifies CASSLVSGEGGEQYF. The V and J genes are TRBV27 and TRBJ2-7; a weak D match, TRBD2 (7 bases). Trimming stripped 3 bases from V and 6 bases from J, with 18 bases between. The CDR3 has 15 amino acids. Per germline, CDR1 MNHEY and CDR2 SMNVEV (reference sequence).

The chain employs TRBV19 and TRBJ1-5, with D tentatively TRBD1 (6 bases). The CDR3 contains 17 residues. CDR1 and CDR2 (germline): LNHDA, SQIVND (reference sequence). Deletions cut 0 bases from V and 4 bases from J, with 16 bases between. The CDR3 here is CASSIDLVRGGNQPQHF. CDR3 bases: TGTGCCAGTAGTATAGATCTTGTCAGGGGTGGAAATCAGCCCCAGCATTTT.

The chain couples TRBV27 to TRBJ2-5; the D is unclear. Trimming removed 0 bases at V and 5 bases at J, with 7 bases between. The CDR3 runs 13 residues. Germline V gene sequence: CDR1 MNHEY, CDR2 SMNVEV (reference sequence). CDR3 sequence: CASSLSFGETQYF. The CDR3 DNA sequence: TGTGCCAGCAGTTTATCGTTCGGGGAGACCCAGTACTTC.